A selection of T cell receptor beta chains follows, all from one sample in a study of Ad26.COV2.S vaccination and SARS-CoV-2 variants. Measured with immunoSEQ multiplex PCR; TCRdb has only the in-frame clones, and not every one. The sample contains about 320,000 clones, approximately 86% of which appear only once. Sequences were derived from peripheral blood, sampled in a trial of Ad26.COV2.S vaccine versus placebo. These receptors originate from a person aged 18-65 years who received the Ad26.COV2.S COVID-19 vaccine or a placebo. Each CDR3 is given with its conserved first and last residue. A D gene is named only where the DNA matches it firmly. Rows may omit the clone size; those that give it use once, few, many or a size class.

j_gene | v_gene | d_gene | abundance | CDR3aa | CDR3nt
TRBJ2-5 | TRBV5-1 | . | . | CASSGGRGGQETQYF | TGCGCCAGCAGCGGGGGCAGGGGTGGCCAAGAGACCCAGTACTTC
TRBJ1-2 | TRBV7-9 | . | . | CASSLVDYGYTF | TGTGCCAGCAGCTTAGTCGACTATGGCTACACCTTC
TRBJ1-1 | TRBV19 | . | . | CASSIGVAEAFF | TGTGCCAGTAGTATAGGGGTCGCTGAAGCTTTCTTT
TRBJ2-7 | TRBV3-1/TRBV3-2 | . | . | CASSQVTAGYEQYF | TGTGCCAGCAGCCAAGTTACAGCCGGGTACGAGCAGTACTTC
TRBJ2-1 | TRBV19 | . | . | CASSGWQTGHNEQFF | TGTGCCAGTAGCGGCTGGCAGACAGGCCACAATGAGCAGTTCTTC
TRBJ2-3 | TRBV9 | TRBD2 | . | CASSAEGLAGGRSTQYF | TGTGCCAGCAGCGCAGAGGGACTAGCGGGGGGGCGGAGTACGCAGTATTTT
TRBJ1-1 | TRBV6-6 | . | . | CASSYSAEAFF | TGTGCCAGCAGTTACAGTGCTGAAGCTTTCTTT
TRBJ1-5 | TRBV19 | TRBD1 | . | CASSRETGTNQPQHF | TGTGCCAGTAGTAGGGAGACAGGGACTAATCAGCCCCAGCATTTT
TRBJ1-2 | TRBV12-5 | . | many | CASGLGYGGYDGYTF | TGTGCTAGTGGTTTGGGCTACGGGGGCTACGATGGCTACACCTTC
TRBJ1-6 | TRBV5-1 | . | . | CASSLDGPLHF | TGCGCCAGCAGCTTGGATGGCCCCCTCCACTTT
TRBJ2-3 | TRBV7-9 | TRBD1 | . | CASSYRDSSTDTQYF | TGTGCCAGCAGCTACCGGGACAGCAGCACAGATACGCAGTATTTT
TRBJ1-2 | TRBV18 | TRBD1 | . | CASSPIGTDSGYTF | TGTGCCAGCTCCCCGATCGGGACAGACAGTGGCTACACCTTC
TRBJ2-2 | TRBV6-5 | . | . | CASSYSKLATGELFF | TGTGCCAGCAGTTACTCGAAGCTAGCCACCGGGGAGCTGTTTTTT
TRBJ1-1 | TRBV5-4 | . | . | CASSLVFGNTEAFF | TGTGCCAGCAGCTTGGTCTTTGGGAACACTGAAGCTTTCTTT
TRBJ1-2 | TRBV2 | TRBD1 | . | CASPLAGTGGGYTF | TGTGCCTCTCCCCTAGCCGGGACAGGGGGTGGCTACACCTTC
TRBJ2-7 | TRBV6-2/TRBV6-3 | . | . | CASSYTPSYEQYF | TGTGCCAGCAGTTATACCCCGTCTTACGAGCAGTACTTC
TRBJ1-1 | TRBV6-2/TRBV6-3 | . | . | CASSYSISARENTEAFF | TGTGCCAGCAGTTACTCGATCTCGGCCAGGGAGAACACTGAAGCTTTCTTT
TRBJ2-1 | TRBV7-9 | TRBD2 | . | CASSLVGASGGYEQFF | TGTGCCAGCAGCTTAGTTGGAGCTAGCGGGGGTTATGAGCAGTTCTTC
TRBJ2-7 | TRBV27 | . | . | CASSSRGYEQYF | TGTGCCAGCAGTTCTAGGGGCTACGAGCAGTACTTC
TRBJ1-2 | TRBV6-5 | TRBD1 | . | CASSPKAGGVGYTF | TGTGCCAGCAGTCCAAAGGCAGGGGGCGTTGGCTACACCTTC
TRBJ1-1 | TRBV25-1 | . | . | CASEDSYAKAFF | TGTGCCAGCGAGGACAGCTACGCTAAAGCTTTCTTT
TRBJ2-5 | TRBV6-5 | TRBD1 | . | CASSSGTGVPKTQYF | TGTGCCAGCAGTTCCGGGACAGGGGTACCTAAGACCCAGTACTTC
TRBJ2-1 | TRBV20-1 | . | . | CSARKHEQFF | TGCAGTGCTAGGAAGCATGAGCAGTTCTTC
TRBJ2-5 | TRBV2 | . | . | CASNGQNQETQYF | TGTGCCAGCAACGGACAGAATCAAGAGACCCAGTACTTC
TRBJ2-3 | TRBV9 | TRBD1 | . | CASSGTGFTDTQYF | TGTGCCAGCAGCGGGACAGGATTCACAGATACGCAGTATTTT
TRBJ1-2 | TRBV5-1 | . | . | CASSETTAGGYTF | TGCGCCAGCAGCGAGACGACAGCTGGTGGCTACACCTTC
TRBJ1-4 | TRBV9 | . | once | CASSVTGANEKLFF | TGTGCCAGCAGCGTAACAGGAGCTAATGAAAAACTGTTTTTT
TRBJ2-1 | TRBV4-3 | TRBD2 | . | CASSQLRASSGGTFSYNEQFF | TGCGCCAGCAGCCAACTCCGAGCGTCCTCCGGGGGGACCTTCTCCTACAATGAGCAGTTCTTC
TRBJ2-7 | TRBV3-1/TRBV3-2 | TRBD1 | . | CASSQGGQGIWYEQYF | TGTGCCAGCAGCCAGGGAGGACAGGGGATATGGTACGAGCAGTACTTC
TRBJ2-1 | TRBV4-2 | . | . | CASSQAGTKKSNEQFF | TGTGCCAGCAGCCAGGCTGGGACAAAAAAAAGCAATGAGCAGTTCTTC
TRBJ1-5 | TRBV6-4 | . | once | CASSLDGSNQPQHF | TGTGCCAGCAGCTTGGACGGGTCGAATCAGCCCCAGCATTTT
TRBJ1-5 | TRBV3-1/TRBV3-2 | . | . | CASSQSNQPQHF | TGTGCCAGCAGCCAGAGCAATCAGCCCCAGCATTTT
TRBJ1-6 | TRBV6-5 | TRBD1 | . | CASSYSGGQGASPLHF | TGTGCCAGCAGTTACTCGGGGGGACAGGGAGCTTCACCCCTCCACTTT
TRBJ2-3 | TRBV7-2 | . | once | CASSLITVDTQYF | TGTGCCAGCAGCTTAATTACGGTAGATACGCAGTATTTT
TRBJ1-1 | TRBV25-1 | . | . | CASSGTGQEAFF | TGTGCCAGCAGTGGCACAGGACAGGAAGCTTTCTTT
TRBJ2-5 | TRBV7-2 | TRBD2 | . | CASSLAGGSGSGTQYF | TGTGCCAGCAGCTTAGCAGGGGGTAGCGGGAGCGGGACCCAGTACTTC
TRBJ1-4 | TRBV6-5 | TRBD1 | . | CASSRDSFGEKLFF | TGTGCCAGCAGTCGGGACAGTTTCGGAGAAAAACTGTTTTTT
TRBJ2-3 | TRBV6-4 | TRBD2 | . | CASSEEPAGGKDTQYF | TGTGCCAGCAGTGAGGAACCTGCGGGAGGGAAAGATACGCAGTATTTT
TRBJ1-2 | TRBV5-1 | . | . | CASSFSTGPNGYTF | TGCGCCAGCAGCTTCAGTACGGGGCCCAATGGCTACACCTTC
TRBJ2-1 | TRBV27 | . | . | CATRDSSYNEQFF | TGTGCCACAAGAGACAGCTCCTACAATGAGCAGTTCTTC
TRBJ2-1 | TRBV7-3 | TRBD2 | . | CASSPGLAYNEQFF | TGTGCCAGCAGCCCGGGACTAGCCTACAATGAGCAGTTCTTC
TRBJ1-3 | TRBV9 | . | few | CASSVALGSSGNTIYF | TGTGCCAGCAGCGTAGCACTGGGGAGCTCTGGAAACACCATATATTTT
TRBJ1-1 | TRBV18 | . | . | CASSRLEGTEAFF | TGTGCCAGCTCTCGTTTAGAAGGCACTGAAGCTTTCTTT
TRBJ2-1 | TRBV10-3 | . | . | CAISVGTLGESVWDEQFF | TGTGCCATCAGTGTAGGTACTCTGGGGGAGTCGGTCTGGGATGAGCAGTTCTTC
TRBJ1-1 | TRBV6-1 | . | . | CASSEENLRTGEAFF | TGTGCCAGCAGTGAAGAGAACCTGCGGACGGGTGAAGCTTTCTTT
TRBJ1-2 | TRBV25-1 | . | . | CASSDWYSYGYTF | TGTGCCAGCAGTGATTGGTACAGCTATGGCTACACCTTC
TRBJ1-6 | TRBV6-6 | TRBD1 | . | CASSPGTEFYNSPLHF | TGTGCCAGCAGTCCCGGGACAGAATTCTATAATTCACCCCTCCACTTT
TRBJ1-2 | TRBV6-4 | TRBD1 | . | CASRAGTGGAGGYTF | TGTGCCAGCAGGGCCGGGACAGGGGGCGCCGGTGGCTACACCTTC
TRBJ1-3 | TRBV7-2 | . | . | CASSLEGLSGNTIYF | TGTGCCAGCAGCTTAGAAGGTCTCTCTGGAAACACCATATATTTT
TRBJ2-1 | TRBV12-3/TRBV12-4 | TRBD1 | . | CASRGGTVNEQFF | TGTGCCAGCAGAGGTGGGACAGTTAATGAGCAGTTCTTC
TRBJ1-2 | TRBV5-1 | TRBD1 | . | CASSLGRQGVGYGYTF | TGCGCCAGCAGCTTGGGAAGACAGGGAGTGGGCTATGGCTACACCTTC
TRBJ2-2 | TRBV19 | . | . | CAHQESNTGELFF | TGTGCCCACCAGGAATCGAACACCGGGGAGCTGTTTTTT
TRBJ1-3 | TRBV5-4 | TRBD1 | . | CASSLGGQEAGNTIYF | TGTGCCAGCAGCCTTGGGGGACAGGAGGCTGGAAACACCATATATTTT
TRBJ1-4 | TRBV30 | TRBD1 | . | CAWGGTEEKLFF | TGTGCCTGGGGTGGGACAGAAGAAAAACTGTTTTTT
TRBJ1-3 | TRBV7-2 | TRBD1 | . | CASSLGQGLTIYF | TGTGCCAGCAGCTTGGGACAGGGACTCACCATATATTTT